This entry features one T cell receptor beta chain sequence. Antigen specificity is unknown. The germline V gene encodes CDR1 MNHNS and CDR2 SASEGT. V lost 1 base and J 0 bases, leaving 14 bases between the germline ends. CDR3 length: 17 residues. These data belong to a study of cytomegalovirus exposure and HLA in healthy donors. Study-wide context: Among several hundred genotyped donors, around 80% fell in the Caucasian-associated ancestry cluster. Study findings and constraints: Cytomegalovirus status was reportedly diagnosed by the classifier with high specificity and sensitivity. The authors reported that TCR beta sequences could predict HLA-A and HLA-B alleles. These predictions were accurate for most subjects in the first cohort.

PCR used 60 Vbeta primers and 13 Jbeta primers. Using immunoSEQ multiplex PCR, the repertoire was profiled, and TCRdb retains in-frame clones only, with some absent. The sample consists of approximately 150,000 clones, around 81% of them appearing once. V is TRBV6-1 and J is TRBJ2-3; D possibly corresponds to TRBD2 (5 bases). This clonotype was sampled from a woman aged 18 to 35 in good health and CMV-seropositive. The specimen was PBMCs. CDR3 nucleotides: TGTGCCAGCAGTGAAGGGGTCGGACTTACTAGCACAGATACGCAGTATTTT. Its translation is CASSEGVGLTSTDTQYF.